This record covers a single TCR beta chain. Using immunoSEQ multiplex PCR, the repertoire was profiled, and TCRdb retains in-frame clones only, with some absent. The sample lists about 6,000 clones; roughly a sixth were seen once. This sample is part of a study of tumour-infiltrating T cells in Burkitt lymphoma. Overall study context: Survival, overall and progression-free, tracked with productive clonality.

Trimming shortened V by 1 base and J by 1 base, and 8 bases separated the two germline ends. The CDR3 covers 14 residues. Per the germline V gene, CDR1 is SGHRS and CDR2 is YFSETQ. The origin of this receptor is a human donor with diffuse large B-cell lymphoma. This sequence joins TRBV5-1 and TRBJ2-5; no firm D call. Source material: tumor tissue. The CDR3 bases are TGCGCCAGCAGCTTGAGGTCCGCCCAAGAGACCCAGTACTTC. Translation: CASSLRSAQETQYF.